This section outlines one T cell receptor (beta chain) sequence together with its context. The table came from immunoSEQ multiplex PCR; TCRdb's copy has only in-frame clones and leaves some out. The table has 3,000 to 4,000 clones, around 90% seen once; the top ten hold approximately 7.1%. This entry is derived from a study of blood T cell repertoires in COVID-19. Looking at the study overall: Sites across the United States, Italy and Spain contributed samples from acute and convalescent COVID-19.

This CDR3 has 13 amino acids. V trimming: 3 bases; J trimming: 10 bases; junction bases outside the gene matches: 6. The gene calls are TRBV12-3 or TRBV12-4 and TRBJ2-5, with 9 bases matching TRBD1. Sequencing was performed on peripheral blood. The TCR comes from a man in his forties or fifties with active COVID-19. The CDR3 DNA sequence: TGTGCCAGCAGTTTTGGGGGACAGGGTGGCCAGTACTTC. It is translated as CASSFGGQGGQYF.